This T cell receptor (beta chain) was recorded in a study of CD8 T cells in Susac syndrome. Study results and limitations: That the number of individuals in its TCR sequencing and HLA analysis was relatively small was acknowledged by the study.

Trimming removed 0 bases at V and 10 bases at J, with 21 bases between. CDR3 length: 15 residues. Germline lookup yields CDR1 DFQATT and CDR2 SNEGSKA (reference sequence). Reverse transcription used roughly 0.45 to 1 ug RNA and random hexamers. Amplification of TCR beta CDR3 spanned 54 Vbeta and 13 Jbeta via immunoSEQ multiplex PCR. TCRdb used MiXCR to reprocess the immunoSEQ multiplex PCR reads, holding one entry per CDR3 protein. The sample shows 100,000 to 150,000 distinct CDR3 sequences, 93% of them seen only once. On this clonotype: Its target is unknown.

Sequencing used CD8+ T cells from PBMCs. The sequence derives from a human donor with multiple sclerosis. V usage is TRBV20-1 and J usage is TRBJ1-1; D unclear. The CDR3 DNA is TGCAGTGCTAGAGATCCCGACCGCCTCGCCCAGGCAGCTTTCTTT. This sequence encodes CSARDPDRLAQAAFF.